The TCR beta chain described here comes from a study of cytomegalovirus exposure and HLA in healthy donors listed by TCRdb under 2017. As for the study more broadly: An earlier analysis of approximately 590 of the donors reported 276 Gb of sequence data and 117 million unique TCR beta sequences from roughly 200 million T cells. An early release that covered about 640 HLA-typed donors contained approximately 300 gigabases of sequencing data and about 84 million unique TCR sequences. Among the roughly 390 genotyped donors, 75% to 90% belonged to the genetic ancestry cluster associated with self-reported Caucasian donors. The study aimed to test whether signatures of past pathogen exposure could be identified by cataloging public T cell receptors. The study profiled the T cell repertoires of approximately 700 subjects by immunosequencing and related them to cytomegalovirus serostatus. In addition to the first cohort of approximately 650 subjects, a separate validation cohort of about 120 different subjects was used. To predict cytomegalovirus infection status, the study brought together high-throughput TCR immunosequencing, statistical association of individual TCRs with disease status, and machine learning. A later analysis re-analyzed previously published TCR beta repertoires from approximately 700 donors and added high-resolution HLA genotyping to study TCR occurrence patterns. In the later analysis, no new phenotypic data were used to find candidate immune exposures; instead, reliance was placed on TCR beta sequences and their occurrence across donors. In an earlier analysis of a few hundred of the donors, high-throughput TCR beta sequencing was used to judge whether each TCR beta V gene segment behaved as functional or pseudogenic. Donor age, sex, ethnicity and CMV serostatus were compiled together with the repertoire data. A later genetic analysis took genome-wide SNP genotypes for about three fifths of the roughly 670 donors and used that subset as a discovery cohort. All discovery cohort repertoires had been generated on a single sequencing platform. HLA typing covered class I and class II loci at four-digit resolution. Typing coverage varied by locus: roughly 620-640 donors for A, B, C, DRB1 and DQB1; approximately 500 for DQA1; more than 600 for DPA1; fewer than 480 for DPB1. Several DR-DQ haplotypes were handled as single units for association and clustering because linkage in the cohort was strong. Across 300 to 400 genotyped donors of the cohort, an average of roughly 230,000 unique TCR beta nucleotide sequences per donor were sequenced, and approximately 17% of those sequences were non-productive.

General study outcomes and caveats: In the study, some 160 TCR beta chains were listed as associated with cytomegalovirus. In vitro tests confirmed that a few of the cytomegalovirus-associated TCR beta chains recognize cytomegalovirus antigens. For the cohort, immune exposure information was limited to CMV serostatus. A cluster of highly shared sequence variants was judged likely to represent a technical artifact of the sequencing pipeline. Because HLA typing was missing for some donors at each locus, association tests included only the typed subset. A further reported finding was that TCR beta sequences accurately predicted the HLA-A and HLA-B alleles for most subjects in the first cohort. V-gene and J-gene trimming of TCR beta chains was associated with a missense DCLRE1C variant in a later genetic analysis, and the association was replicated in an independent cohort. Some IMGT-functional V segments, including TRBV6-2 and TRBV6-3, could not be told apart with the 87-base-pair reads, so those segments were excluded. Correlated functional status among segregating V segments might be attributable to linkage disequilibrium, but an unknown experimental factor could not be ruled out. The authors suggested that the approach could potentially be generalized to other disease states and immunological phenotypes. In a later analysis, the rate of TCR association differed among HLA loci, with DRB1 alleles having the most associated TCRs and HLA-C alleles having the fewest. While some public TCRs were present in many individuals, most TCR sequences turned up only very rarely across donors. When HLA alleles, especially DR and DQ, strongly co-occurred, attributing TCR associations to individual alleles was difficult. Specific HLA alleles were associated with 15,000 to 20,000 TCR beta sequences at a false discovery rate of 0.05 in a later analysis. Fewer than 20 rarely observed V segments, including chromosome 9 orphons, were excluded from the earlier analysis of several hundred of the donors because counts were too low. In a later genetic analysis, fewer N-insertions in productive TCRs were reported among donors in an Asian-associated ancestry cluster than the roughly 700-donor mean. A later analysis reported that several top co-occurrence clusters appeared linked to parvovirus B19, influenza, CMV and Epstein-Barr virus. The classifier was reported to diagnose cytomegalovirus status with high specificity and sensitivity in both the original and validation cohorts. An earlier analysis of around 500 of the donors showed that most TCR beta V segments appeared in productive rearrangements either about 87% or about 30% of the time, which broadly matched IMGT annotations. According to a later analysis, most CMV-associated TCR beta chains appeared to be HLA-restricted, and the HLA associations seemed to be driven largely by CMV exposure. In this cohort, only TCR beta chains were sequenced, and detectable features were limited by the absence of alpha or paired-chain data. Roughly uniform sequencing depth across donors was assumed in presence/absence analyses, although this assumption may not hold. A later analysis found that HLA-associated TCR beta chains were more clonally expanded and had lower generation probabilities than equally common non-associated chains.

The CDR3 has 14 amino acids, counting the end cysteine and phenylalanine. Solely the CDR3 DNA is kept, with 42 bases framed from the first base. The junction carries 14 bases between V and J, which are trimmed by 3 bases and 5 bases respectively. Reading the germline V gene gives CDR1 KGHSH and CDR2 LQKENI. The cohort was made up of hundreds of healthy bone marrow donors. At the time of sampling, every cohort member was nominally healthy, though immune exposures that went unrecorded were likely present. The donor was CMV seronegative and was included in the group of 352 seronegative cohort members. Each donor provided a peripheral blood sample, and peripheral blood mononuclear cells were used for TCR beta sequencing. Genomic DNA extraction from the blood cell samples was performed with the Qiagen DNeasy Blood Extraction Kit. As for this clone: The specificity of this receptor is unknown. No base quality values were provided; no much bigger clone lies one nucleotide off.

The library relied on the immunoSEQ multiplex PCR assay. For the multiplex PCR, a mixture combining 60 forward primers for TCR Vbeta segments and 13 reverse primers for TCR Jbeta segments was used. The CDR3 region of rearranged TCR beta genes was amplified from genomic DNA by a multiplex PCR assay. The amplified TCR beta libraries were sequenced on the Illumina HiSeq System as 87-base-pair reads. As for the authors' bioinformatics: In a later analysis, around 80 million unique TCR beta chains were counted across the roughly 610 repertoires, and about 10 million of these chains were shared by at least two donors. Raw reads were error-corrected and collapsed into unique sequences with a nearest-neighbor algorithm that merged closely related sequences to remove PCR and sequencing errors. To assign V, D and J gene segments, CDR3 sequences were aligned to IMGT reference sequences. Each retained sequence needed at least a six-nucleotide match to both a V gene segment and a J gene segment. Rearrangements were classified as productive when the CDR3 lacked stop codons and remained in frame with V and J, and all other rearrangements were classified as non-productive. Following IMGT convention, CDR3 was defined as the stretch from the second conserved V-encoded cysteine up to the conserved J-encoded phenylalanine. The earlier analysis of approximately 590 of the donors excluded any sequence lacking an unambiguous match to a single V gene segment. In an earlier analysis of a few hundred of the donors, V segments were called functional above 56.7% productive rearrangements and were called segregating when the between-donor standard deviation exceeded 5%. To diagnose cytomegalovirus status from the catalog of TCR beta chain sequences, a statistical classification framework was built. A later analysis assigned V and J genes by comparing TCR nucleotide sequences with IMGT/GENE-DB human TR gene sequences. In a later analysis, CDR3 sequences and most-parsimonious VDJ recombination scenarios were assigned using the TCRdist pipeline. In a later analysis, every TCR beta chain was defined by the combination of its CDR3 amino acid sequence and its V-gene family, and reads without a unique V-gene family were dropped. As a way to deal with suspected cross-contamination and a sequencing artifact, a later analysis dropped over 550 nucleotide sequences that were highly shared and had low generation probability. In a later analysis, a clonal expansion index was calculated for each public chain from normalized within-repertoire ranks of inferred template counts. A later analysis computed generation probabilities with a VDJ recombination model fitted to out-of-frame rearrangements, and checked the results against IGoR. A later analysis scored TCR-TCR, TCR-HLA and TCR-CMV co-occurrence with hypergeometric tests, applying a repertoire-size bias correction to TCR pairs. To estimate false discovery rates, a later analysis permuted the HLA or CMV assignments 20 times. In a later analysis, co-occurring TCRs were grouped using DBSCAN, with TCRdist sequence similarity added in when clustering inside HLA-allele-positive subsets. For co-occurrence clustering, repertoires with fewer than 30,000 or more than 120,000 public chains were excluded, along with about five repertoires with anomalous nucleotide sharing. The table was pulled from immuneACCESS by TCRdb, which kept in-frame rearrangements only. Such tables lose some clones; where checked, under half of the loss comes from unresolved V genes, and the rest has no known cause. Clonal size and the V and J genes are those of that table, whereas D and trimming came from the DNA. The sample has about 67,000 clones on record, 68% of them singletons. The ten largest clones represent 2% to 2.5% of the sample.

The chain links TRBV18 with TRBJ2-7; the D segment could be TRBD1, given 6 matching bases. The material sequenced was PBMCs. This TCR derives from a woman in her 30s in good health and CMV-seronegative. The bases read TGTGCCAGCTCACCGCTACAGGGTTTGCACGAGCAGTACTTC. It encodes CASSPLQGLHEQYF. Full variable domain (CDR3 extended with the reference TRBV18 and TRBJ2-7 proteins): NAGVMQNPRHLVRRRGQEARLRCSPMKGHSHVYWYRQLPEEGLKFMVYLQKENIIDESGMPKERFSAEFPKEGPSILRIQQVVRGDSAAYFCASSPLQGLHEQYFGPGTRLTVT.